One and the same sample provided the 24 T cell receptor beta chains below, sequenced in a study of blood T cell repertoires in COVID-19. TCRdb's copy holds only in-frame clones and misses some; the assay was immunoSEQ multiplex PCR. The sample carries approximately 130,000 clones, roughly 88% recorded once. Sequenced material: peripheral blood. All receptors derive from a man aged 50 or older with acute or convalescent COVID-19.

This clone was picked up one time. This chain joins TRBV10-2 and TRBJ1-1; D is ambiguous. V shed 8 bases and J shed 8 bases, with 9 bases lying between them. CDR1 is WSHSY and CDR2 is SAAADI in the germline V gene. The CDR3 totals 10 residues. The CDR3 spells CASGEGEAFF. The CDR3 nucleotides are TGCGCCAGCGGGGAGGGAGAAGCTTTCTTT.

This clone was counted a few times. The chain joins TRBV28 to TRBJ1-4, with 8 bases fitting TRBD1. The CDR3 sequence is 16 residues long. The trim removed 3 bases at V and 5 bases at J, leaving 8 bases unmatched. Germline loops: CDR1 MDHEN, CDR2 SYDVKM. The DNA for the CDR3 is TGTGCCAGCAGTTTGGACAGGGCCCCTTCAAATGAAAAACTGTTTTTT. It translates to CASSLDRAPSNEKLFF.

The chain couples TRBV2 to TRBJ1-6; 9 positions agree with TRBD1. This CDR3 spans 14 amino acids. The V gene end was trimmed by 5 bases and the J gene end by 10 bases; junction bases not matched to a gene: 6. Germline V lookup: CDR1 SNHLY, CDR2 FYNNEI. Here the CDR3 reads CASSRDRDRSPLHF. Written as DNA, the CDR3 is TGTGCCAGCAGTAGGGACAGGGATCGATCACCCCTCCACTTT.

The chain uses TRBV6-5 and TRBJ1-6; TRBD1 agrees at 9 bases. Looked up from germline, CDR1 is MNHEY and CDR2 is SVGAGI. The CDR3 loop spans 14 amino acids. With V trimmed by 6 bases and J by 7 bases, 4 bases remained unmatched. CDR3 residues: CASSRDRVNSPLHF. The CDR3, as DNA: TGTGCCAGCAGCCGGGACAGGGTAAATTCACCCCTCCACTTT.

This chain links TRBV6-2 or TRBV6-3 with TRBJ2-1, with D perhaps TRBD2 (6 bases). The length of the CDR3 is 16 residues. Deletions cut 6 bases from V and 8 bases from J, with 23 bases between. Germline values: CDR1 MNHEY, CDR2 SVGEGT. The CDR3 here is CASSKNRLALGDEQFF. The CDR3 DNA reads as TGTGCCAGCAGCAAGAATAGGCTAGCGTTAGGGGATGAGCAGTTCTTC.

There are a few counts of this clone. The chain couples TRBV2 to TRBJ2-7, with D tentatively TRBD2 (6 bases). Germline CDR1 SNHLY, CDR2 FYNNEI. The CDR3 loop spans 11 amino acids. The ends were cut back, 6 bases at V and 7 bases at J, with 10 bases in the middle. As DNA, the CDR3 is TGTGCCAGCAGGGAGGGTGGTGAGCAGTACTTC. Amino acids: CASREGGEQYF.

The genes are TRBV30 and TRBJ1-2, with TRBD1 matching 12 bases. Trimming took 2 bases from V and 6 from J; bases not matched to a gene: 13. The CDR3 runs 17 residues. Germline V gives CDR1 GTSNPN, CDR2 SVGIG (reference sequence). DNA of the CDR3: TGTGCCTGGAGTCTAACCGGGACAGGGGGCAGGCTGAATGGCTACACCTTC. It codes for CAWSLTGTGGRLNGYTF.

This sequence joins TRBV3-1 (or the pseudogene TRBV3-2) and TRBJ1-5; no reliable D call. Germline V gives CDR1 LGHDT, CDR2 YNNKEL (reference sequence). The CDR3 extends over 14 amino acids. Between the trimmed V and J ends, which lost 1 base and 1 base, there was a span of 5 bases. The CDR3 is CASSQGHSNQPQHF. The CDR3 DNA follows: TGTGCCAGCAGCCAAGGACACAGCAATCAGCCCCAGCATTTT.

The chain uses TRBV5-1 and TRBJ2-2; 10 bases map to TRBD1. The junction had 9 bases not matched to a gene; V was cut back by 9 bases and J by 4 bases. The CDR3 runs to 15 residues. Germline V gene lookup returns CDR1 SGHRS and CDR2 YFSETQ. The CDR3 loop is CATRTDRGLTGELFF. CDR3 in DNA: TGCGCCACCCGGACTGACAGGGGGCTCACCGGGGAGCTGTTTTTT. Drawing the rest from reference TRBV5-1 and TRBJ2-2, the complete variable domain is KAGVTQTPRYLIKTRGQQVTLSCSPISGHRSVSWYQQTPGQGLQFLFEYFSETQRNKGNFPGRFSGRQFSNSRSEMNVSTLELGDSALYLCATRTDRGLTGELFFGEGSRLTVL.

The chain combines TRBV19 with TRBJ2-2; D uncertain. V was shortened by 7 bases and J by 6 bases, with 12 bases between the two germline ends. Germline V gene lookup returns CDR1 LNHDA and CDR2 SQIVND (reference sequence). The CDR3 contains 13 residues. In DNA, the CDR3 is TGTGCCAGTAAAAAATTAGCTTCCGGGGAGCTGTTTTTT. It specifies CASKKLASGELFF.

This chain connects TRBV30 to TRBJ1-6, with 8 nucleotides matching TRBD1. Per the germline V gene, CDR1 is GTSNPN and CDR2 is SVGIG (reference sequence). The CDR3 runs to 13 residues. Losses at the gene ends were 3 bases for V and 8 bases for J; bases not matched to a gene: 3. CDR3: CAWRPGGDSPLHF. The CDR3 DNA reads as TGTGCCTGGAGGCCAGGGGGCGATTCACCCCTCCACTTT.

The CDR3 region has the DNA TGTGCCAGCAGCCAAACCGGGACAGGGCCCGCGGCAGCTTTCTTT. Amino acid sequence: CASSQTGTGPAAAFF. V and J are TRBV14 and TRBJ1-1, with 9 bases identical to TRBD1. The V gene's germline CDR1 is SGHDN and CDR2 FVKESK. V gave up 2 bases and J gave up 10 bases; unmatched junction bases: 11. CDR3 length equals 15 residues.

The chain has TRBV5-1 and TRBJ1-1; the match to TRBD1 covers 11 bases. The CDR3 covers 15 residues. Germline lookup yields CDR1 SGHRS and CDR2 YFSETQ. V shed 4 bases, J shed 8 bases, and the junction held 10 bases outside the gene matches. The CDR3 loop reads CASSSAPGQGGEAFF. The CDR3 coding sequence is TGCGCCAGCAGCAGCGCACCGGGACAGGGGGGAGAAGCTTTCTTT.

The V and J genes are TRBV21-1 and TRBJ2-2; the table's D call, TRBD1, has no DNA check behind it. TRBV21-1 is flagged as a pseudogene. The CDR3 runs 19 residues. The CDR3, as DNA: TGTGCCAGCAGCGGCGCCGGGACAGAAATAAAGGGGGACACCGGGGAGCTGTTTTTT. Protein sequence: CASSGAGTEIKGDTGELFF.

The chain recombines TRBV5-1 with TRBJ2-2; 8 nucleotides align to TRBD1. V shed 0 bases, J shed 8 bases, and the junction held 12 bases outside the gene matches. This CDR3 has 17 residues. Germline V gene lookup returns CDR1 SGHRS and CDR2 YFSETQ. The CDR3 coding sequence is TGCGCCAGCAGCTTGGGACCGGGACAGGTATCCACGGGGGAGCTGTTTTTT. Its translation is CASSLGPGQVSTGELFF. Variable domain in full (rest from reference TRBV5-1 and TRBJ2-2): KAGVTQTPRYLIKTRGQQVTLSCSPISGHRSVSWYQQTPGQGLQFLFEYFSETQRNKGNFPGRFSGRQFSNSRSEMNVSTLELGDSALYLCASSLGPGQVSTGELFFGEGSRLTVL.

This chain links TRBV7-8 with TRBJ1-2; D remains unclear. Per germline, CDR1 SGHVS and CDR2 FQNEAQ. The CDR3 covers 11 residues. Trimming removed 5 bases from V and 6 bases from J, with 7 bases in between. The CDR3 DNA sequence: TGTGCCAGCAGCCCCCTCGATGGCTACACCTTC. The encoded protein is CASSPLDGYTF.

J is TRBJ2-1 and V is TRBV11-2, with D unresolved. Germline assignment: CDR1 SGHAT and CDR2 FQNNGV. The CDR3 is 17 amino acids. Trimming took off 1 base at V and 2 bases at J, with 15 bases between the two ends. The CDR3 region has the DNA TGTGCCAGCAGCTTAGGAGGATTTACGCGGACCTACAATGAGCAGTTCTTC. Protein product: CASSLGGFTRTYNEQFF. Looking up the rest from reference TRBV11-2 and TRBJ2-1 gives the full variable domain: EAGVAQSPRYKIIEKRQSVAFWCNPISGHATLYWYQQILGQGPKLLIQFQNNGVVDDSQLPKDRFSAERLKGVDSTLKIQPAKLEDSAVYLCASSLGGFTRTYNEQFFGPGTRLTVL.

This chain uses TRBV2 with TRBJ1-4, with D unclear. This CDR3 has 14 residues. Germline CDR1 is SNHLY and CDR2 is FYNNEI. The V and J ends lost 7 bases and 8 bases respectively, with 17 bases between them. The CDR3 bases are TGTGCCAGCACCGAGGGAGGGTTCGAGGAAAAACTGTTTTTT. Protein sequence: CASTEGGFEEKLFF.

The chain links TRBV6-5 to TRBJ1-1; 10 positions match TRBD1. This CDR3 region has 15 residues. After removal of 6 bases from V and 4 bases from J, the junction contained 8 bases not matched to a gene. From germline, CDR1 is MNHEY and CDR2 SVGAGI. The CDR3 sequence: CASRARQGAITEAFF. CDR3 nucleotides: TGTGCCAGCAGGGCCCGACAGGGGGCAATCACTGAAGCTTTCTTT.

The genes are TRBV27 and TRBJ2-1; a possible D gene is TRBD1 (5 bases). The CDR3 extends over 16 amino acids. CDR1 MNHEY and CDR2 SMNVEV come from the germline V gene (reference sequence). Deletions cut 4 bases from V and 1 base from J, with 14 bases between. The CDR3 DNA reads TGTGCCAGCAGTTATTCCACAGGTAGTTCCTACAATGAGCAGTTCTTC. Its protein product is CASSYSTGSSYNEQFF.

The V call is TRBV2, the J call TRBJ2-1, with D possibly being TRBD1 (5 bases). This CDR3 has 12 amino acids. The germline V gene encodes CDR1 SNHLY and CDR2 FYNNEI. The V and J ends lost 7 bases and 8 bases respectively, with 12 bases between them. CDR3 nucleotide sequence: TGTGCCAGCAAACCAGGGTCGGATGAGCAGTTCTTC. It codes for CASKPGSDEQFF.

The rearrangement joins TRBV19 to TRBJ2-3; D unresolved. Germline values: CDR1 LNHDA, CDR2 SQIVND (reference sequence). V was trimmed by 6 bases and J by 2 bases, leaving 3 bases between them. The CDR3 loop spans 11 amino acids. DNA for the CDR3: TGTGCCAGTAGCTTCACAGATACGCAGTATTTT. It translates to CASSFTDTQYF. The full variable domain, rest sourced from reference TRBV19 and TRBJ2-3, is DGGITQSPKYLFRKEGQNVTLSCEQNLNHDAMYWYRQDPGQGLRLIYYSQIVNDFQKGDIAEGYSVSREKKESFPLTVTSAQKNPTAFYLCASSFTDTQYFGPGTRLTVL.

The rearrangement uses TRBV12-5 and TRBJ2-5; 9 nucleotides line up with TRBD2. This CDR3 contains 16 residues. CDR1 LGHNT and CDR2 FRNRAP come from the germline V gene. J gave up 4 bases and V 6 bases, and 12 bases lay outside the gene matches. Here the CDR3 DNA reads TGTGCTAGTGGCCCGGGGGTAGCGGGAGCGAGAGAGACCCAGTACTTC. It yields the protein CASGPGVAGARETQYF.

The chain couples TRBV21-1 to TRBJ1-5; the table gives TRBD1 as D, unverified against the DNA. TRBV21-1 is flagged as a pseudogene. The CDR3 covers 15 residues. The CDR3 protein is CASSKENQGRQPQHF. CDR3 nucleotides: TGTGCCAGCAGCAAAGAGAACCAGGGTCGGCAGCCCCAGCATTTT.